Listed here is a single TCR beta chain. The sample belongs to a study of blood T cell repertoires in COVID-19. Study-level information: The samples span acute and convalescent COVID-19 from the United States, Italy and Spain.

Losses at the gene ends were 4 bases for V and 4 bases for J; bases not matched to a gene: 3. Germline CDR1 reads GTSNPN; CDR2 reads SVGIG (reference sequence). The CDR3 runs 14 residues. Residents of approximately 25 US areas, aged about 18 to 95 years, made up the participants. Clinical histories supplied by participants themselves formed the basis of cohort assignment. Clones were sequenced by immunoSEQ multiplex PCR, and TCRdb holds only the in-frame ones, with some missing. The sample contains around 220,000 clones, 80% of which appear only once. This TCR was recovered from a woman aged 40-49 years with acute COVID-19. Sequenced: PBMCs or T cells enriched from blood (not recorded which). J is TRBJ2-3 and V is TRBV30; 12 nucleotides match TRBD2. CDR3 bases: TGTGCCTGGACGACTAGCGGGGGCTCAGATACGCAGTATTTT. This gives the protein CAWTTSGGSDTQYF.